This T cell receptor beta chain emerged from a study of blood T cell repertoires in COVID-19. In the study overall: Acute and convalescent COVID-19 specimens originated in the United States, Italy and Spain.

Using immunoSEQ multiplex PCR, the repertoire was profiled, and TCRdb retains in-frame clones only, with some absent. The repertoire holds about 340,000 clones, with around 80% as singletons. J was trimmed by 4 bases and V by 4 bases; bases with no gene match: 13. CDR3 size: 17 residues. CDR1 and CDR2 from the germline V gene are SGHRS and YFSETQ. The clonotype originates from a man aged 30-40 years with active or convalescent COVID-19. Sequencing was performed on peripheral blood. V gene TRBV5-1 combines with J gene TRBJ1-1, with TRBD1 matching 10 bases. As DNA, the CDR3 is TGCGCCAGCAGCGATCTCGACAGGGGGCAGGACGGCACTGAAGCTTTCTTT. It encodes CASSDLDRGQDGTEAFF. Combining the CDR3 with reference TRBV5-1 and TRBJ1-1 gives the whole variable domain KAGVTQTPRYLIKTRGQQVTLSCSPISGHRSVSWYQQTPGQGLQFLFEYFSETQRNKGNFPGRFSGRQFSNSRSEMNVSTLELGDSALYLCASSDLDRGQDGTEAFFGQGTRLTVV.